These 22 T cell receptor beta chains were sequenced from one sample in a study of CD8+ T cells in alopecia areata. After isolation, RNA underwent reverse transcription to generate cDNA as the sequencing template. The protocol was immunoSEQ multiplex PCR, while the TCRdb copy is restricted to in-frame clones and leaves out a portion. The data contain over 250,000 clones, 45% to 70% of them seen just once; the ten biggest clones take up roughly 0.93%. Treatment defined: oral pan-JAK inhibitor, 5-10 mg twice daily. Source: CD4+ T cells sorted from blood, taken at week 52, from a patient treated with tofacitinib. The source of these receptors is a human donor with alopecia areata.

The chain couples TRBV29-1 to TRBJ1-5; maybe TRBD1 (5 bases). Germline CDR1 reads SQVTM; CDR2 reads ANQGSEA. The germline V and J ends were trimmed by 6 bases and 6 bases, with 18 bases remaining between them. The CDR3 length is 14 residues. The CDR3 sequence is CSVGAGGAGQPQHF. The CDR3 DNA sequence: TGCAGCGTCGGGGCGGGAGGGGCCGGTCAGCCCCAGCATTTT.

The rearrangement links TRBV13 to TRBJ2-7; 7 nucleotides line up with TRBD2. CDR3 length equals 13 residues. Germline trimming cut 5 bases from V and 2 bases from J; bases unmatched to any gene: 3. CDR1 and CDR2 (germline): PRHDT, FYEKMQ (reference sequence). As DNA, the CDR3 is TGTGCCAGCAGCCCTGGGGGGGCCTACGAGCAGTACTTC. Amino acids: CASSPGGAYEQYF.

The chain uses TRBV29-1 and TRBJ2-2; TRBD1 matches 7 bases. Germline values: CDR1 SQVTM, CDR2 ANQGSEA. V was pared by 4 bases and J by 4 bases, with 9 bases of the junction left unmatched. The CDR3 extends over 15 amino acids. The CDR3 here is CSVAVTGSSTGELFF. CDR3 sequence (DNA): TGCAGCGTTGCAGTGACAGGGAGTTCCACCGGGGAGCTGTTTTTT.

The V call is TRBV5-1, the J call TRBJ1-2; tentatively, D is TRBD1 (5 bases). The CDR3 runs to 13 residues. Germline CDR1 SGHRS, CDR2 YFSETQ. Trimming stripped 0 bases from V and 8 bases from J, with 11 bases between. The CDR3 DNA is TGCGCCAGCAGCTTGGAGGGAGGGGACGGCTACACCTTC. It is translated as CASSLEGGDGYTF.

The chain combines TRBV5-8 with TRBJ2-7; D is unresolved. Germline assignment: CDR1 SGHTS and CDR2 YDEGEE. The CDR3 consists of 13 residues. Between the trimmed V and J ends, which lost 4 bases and 2 bases, there was a span of 10 bases. CDR3 DNA sequence: TGTGCCAGCAGCCTCCGAAGCCCCTACGAGCAGTACTTC. Its translation is CASSLRSPYEQYF.

The DNA for the CDR3 is TGCGCCAGCAGAGAAACAGGGTCCCCTAACTATGGCTACACCTTC. It codes for CASRETGSPNYGYTF. This chain joins TRBV4-3 and TRBJ1-2, with D maybe TRBD1 (6 bases). V lost 6 bases, J lost 0 bases, and 14 bases lay in between. Germline V gives CDR1 LGHNA, CDR2 YSLEER. The CDR3 totals 15 residues.

This clone was counted only a few times. This rearrangement joins TRBV25-1 to TRBJ1-2; D remains unclear. Trimming pared 3 bases from V and 7 bases from J, leaving 9 bases between. CDR1 MGHDK and CDR2 SYGVNS come from the germline V gene. The CDR3 length is 12 residues. CDR3 amino acids: CASSDPPGGYTF. CDR3 nucleotide sequence: TGTGCCAGCAGTGACCCGCCTGGTGGCTACACCTTC.

The V and J genes are TRBV5-1 and TRBJ1-4; the D gene is possibly TRBD1 (5 bases). Per germline, CDR1 SGHRS and CDR2 YFSETQ. The V gene lost 4 bases and the J gene lost 6 bases, with 16 bases spanning the gap. The CDR3 totals 15 residues. The CDR3 region has the DNA TGCGCCAGCAGCACCTCCTACGGGACGGATGAAAAACTGTTTTTT. The encoded protein is CASSTSYGTDEKLFF.

The chain uses TRBV7-2 and TRBJ1-5, with no clear D. V lost 1 base and J 3 bases, leaving 13 bases between the germline ends. Germline V gene sequence: CDR1 SGHTA, CDR2 FQGNSA. CDR3 length: 16 amino acids. The CDR3 reads CASSLGGNFVNQPQHF. CDR3 coding DNA: TGTGCCAGCAGCTTAGGTGGGAACTTCGTCAATCAGCCCCAGCATTTT.

There are a few counts of this clone. The rearrangement joins TRBV5-1 to TRBJ1-6; D might be TRBD1 (6 bases). Germline lookup yields CDR1 SGHRS and CDR2 YFSETQ. The CDR3 is 13 residues long. The V end lost 6 bases, the J end lost 6 bases, and 10 bases lay between the germline ends. The DNA for the CDR3 is TGCGCCAGCAAGGGGGATAGTAATTCACCCCTCCACTTT. Amino acids: CASKGDSNSPLHF.

The table lists this clone with a few counts. The V call is TRBV2, the J call TRBJ2-1; D is undetermined. V lost 2 bases, J lost 4 bases, and 6 bases lay in between. The CDR3 length is 13 residues. Germline V gene lookup returns CDR1 SNHLY and CDR2 FYNNEI. CDR3: CASSETMYNEQFF. In nucleotides, the CDR3 is TGTGCCAGCAGTGAAACTATGTACAATGAGCAGTTCTTC.

This chain links TRBV25-1 with TRBJ2-1; D may be TRBD2 (5 bases). Germline-derived CDR1 and CDR2 are MGHDK and SYGVNS. This CDR3 comprises 16 residues. V lost 2 bases to trimming and J lost 0 bases, with 11 bases between them. The CDR3 protein is CASSEPSGLSYNEQFF. CDR3 bases: TGTGCCAGCAGTGAACCCAGCGGCCTCTCCTACAATGAGCAGTTCTTC.

This chain links TRBV11-2 with TRBJ2-5; TRBD1 is a possible D gene (5 bases). The V end was cut by 4 bases, the J end by 4 bases, with 13 bases between. Per germline, CDR1 SGHAT and CDR2 FQNNGV. CDR3 length: 14 residues. The CDR3, as DNA: TGTGCCAGCAGCTCTCGGGCAGGGCGAGAGACCCAGTACTTC. It specifies CASSSRAGRETQYF.

The J gene is TRBJ2-5, the V gene TRBV6-1; maybe TRBD1 (5 bases). V shed 1 base and J shed 2 bases, with 11 bases lying between them. There are 15 residues in the CDR3. Per the germline V gene, CDR1 is MNHNS and CDR2 is SASEGT. The CDR3 region is CASSEVNRPQETQYF. The CDR3, as DNA: TGTGCCAGCAGTGAAGTAAACAGGCCTCAAGAGACCCAGTACTTC.

CDR3 loop: CASGAGGTDTQYF. For the CDR3, the DNA is TGTGCCAGTGGAGCGGGGGGCACAGATACGCAGTATTTT. V usage is TRBV19 and J usage is TRBJ2-3, with 8 bases aligning to TRBD2. Germline CDR1 is LNHDA and CDR2 is SQIVND (reference sequence). The CDR3 is 13 residues long. V shed 8 bases and J 1 base; nucleotides not matched to a gene: 2.

V and J are TRBV7-9 and TRBJ2-1, with TRBD1 matching 7 bases. CDR3 length: 14 residues. Germline V gene data show CDR1 as SEHNR and CDR2 as FQNEAQ (reference sequence). With 5 bases clipped from V and 5 bases from J, the junction kept 6 bases outside the gene matches. The CDR3 here is CASSLPTGNNEQFF. As DNA, the CDR3 is TGTGCCAGCAGCCTCCCGACAGGGAACAATGAGCAGTTCTTC. Full variable domain (missing parts from reference TRBV7-9 and TRBJ2-1): DTGVSQNPRHKITKRGQNVTFRCDPISEHNRLYWYRQTLGQGPEFLTYFQNEAQLEKSRLLSDRFSAERPKGSFSTLEIQRTEQGDSAMYLCASSLPTGNNEQFFGPGTRLTVL.

The rearrangement joins TRBV19 to TRBJ2-1; D gene uncertain. Trimming cost V 3 bases and J 7 bases, with 4 bases left between them. The CDR3 is 11 amino acids. Germline V gene lookup returns CDR1 LNHDA and CDR2 SQIVND (reference sequence). For the CDR3, the DNA is TGTGCCAGTAGTATGAGGAATGAGCAGTTCTTC. Encoded protein: CASSMRNEQFF.

The chain links TRBV30 to TRBJ2-5, with 7 nucleotides matching TRBD2. The germline V gene has CDR1 GTSNPN and CDR2 SVGIG (reference sequence). The ends lost 2 bases at V and 4 bases at J; junction bases unmatched: 13. The CDR3 has 16 residues. The DNA for the CDR3 is TGTGCCTGGAGTCCCCTGGGTGCGGGGGTGCCAGAGACCCAGTACTTC. Its protein product is CAWSPLGAGVPETQYF.

This chain uses TRBV7-2 with TRBJ2-3; D perhaps matches TRBD2 (6 bases). The CDR3 has 17 residues. With 5 bases removed from V and 4 bases from J, the gap between germline ends came to 22 bases. CDR1 and CDR2 from the germline V gene are SGHTA and FQGNSA. CDR3 loop: CASSLAVGGVGSDTQYF. CDR3 DNA sequence: TGTGCCAGCAGCCTGGCTGTGGGCGGGGTCGGGTCAGATACGCAGTATTTT. The full variable domain, with the rest looked up from reference TRBV7-2 and TRBJ2-3, is GAGVSQSPSNKVTEKGKDVELRCDPISGHTALYWYRQSLGQGLEFLIYFQGNSAPDKSGLPSDRFSAERTGGSVSTLTIQRTQQEDSAVYLCASSLAVGGVGSDTQYFGPGTRLTVL.

This clone has only one observation. This sequence joins TRBV30 and TRBJ1-1; D might be TRBD1 (5 bases). V was clipped by 0 bases and J by 3 bases, with 11 bases between them. The germline V gene encodes CDR1 GTSNPN and CDR2 SVGIG (reference sequence). The CDR3 is 14 residues long. The CDR3 loop is CAWSVRRGDTEAFF. CDR3 nucleotide sequence: TGTGCCTGGAGTGTGAGGAGGGGAGACACTGAAGCTTTCTTT.

The chain recombines TRBV5-1 with TRBJ2-1, with D possibly TRBD1 on 5 matching bases. Germline loops: CDR1 SGHRS, CDR2 YFSETQ. Trimming shortened V by 2 bases and J by 0 bases, and 6 bases separated the two germline ends. The CDR3 has 14 amino acids. The CDR3 DNA sequence: TGCGCCAGCAGCTTACAGGACTCCTACAATGAGCAGTTCTTC. Translating it yields CASSLQDSYNEQFF. Based on the CDR3 plus reference TRBV5-1 and TRBJ2-1, the full variable domain is KAGVTQTPRYLIKTRGQQVTLSCSPISGHRSVSWYQQTPGQGLQFLFEYFSETQRNKGNFPGRFSGRQFSNSRSEMNVSTLELGDSALYLCASSLQDSYNEQFFGPGTRLTVL.

This chain links TRBV6-5 with TRBJ2-3; D unresolved. Trimming left V 1 base short and J 2 bases short, with 7 bases between. The CDR3 is 14 residues long. Per the germline V gene, CDR1 is MNHEY and CDR2 is SVGAGI. CDR3 coding DNA: TGTGCCAGCAGTTACTTAAGGGACACAGATACGCAGTATTTT. As protein: CASSYLRDTDTQYF.